This entry lists 31 T cell receptor beta chains sequenced from one sample in a study of blood T cell repertoires in COVID-19. The method was immunoSEQ multiplex PCR; TCRdb's version includes in-frame clones alone and lacks a portion of them. The sample has a few hundred thousand clones, 85% seen once. The specimen was peripheral blood. The receptors derive from a man aged 50 to 60 with active or convalescent COVID-19.

The V gene is TRBV3-1 (or the pseudogene TRBV3-2), the J gene TRBJ2-5; maybe TRBD2 (5 bases). The CDR3 spans 16 residues. Trimming removed 1 base at V and 7 bases at J, with 19 bases between. CDR1 and CDR2 (germline): LGHDT, YNNKEL (reference sequence). The CDR3 spells CASSQGSGLTLGTQYF. CDR3 DNA sequence: TGTGCCAGCAGCCAAGGGAGTGGACTGACGCTAGGGACCCAGTACTTC.

The V call is TRBV4-2, the J call TRBJ2-3; TRBD2 aligns across 8 bases. Per the germline V gene, CDR1 is LGHNA and CDR2 is YNFKEQ. The ends lost 5 bases at V and 3 bases at J; junction bases unmatched: 7. CDR3 length: 15 residues. CDR3 protein: CASSFIPGGTDTQYF. The CDR3 DNA is TGTGCCAGCAGCTTCATCCCGGGGGGGACAGATACGCAGTATTTT.

The chain is built from TRBV6-5 and TRBJ1-6; D is uncertain. Germline assignment: CDR1 MNHEY and CDR2 SVGAGI. This CDR3 is built from 13 residues. The V end was cut by 2 bases, the J end by 4 bases, with 3 bases between. DNA for the CDR3: TGTGCCAGCAGTTACCAGTATAATTCACCCCTCCACTTT. Its protein is CASSYQYNSPLHF.

About this clone itself: Relative to the germline gene, one junction end is altered; a read error may explain this. This chain joins TRBV24-1 and TRBJ2-5; TRBD2 matches at 11 bases. Looked up from germline, CDR1 is KGHDR and CDR2 is SFDVKD. The CDR3 runs to 15 residues. CDR3 bases: TGTGCCACCAGCCGGGGGACTAGCGGTCCAGAGCCCCAGTACTTC. This codes for CATSRGTSGPEPQYF.

This clone is a singleton in its sample. This rearrangement joins TRBV9 to TRBJ1-2, with 9 positions matching TRBD1. V was clipped by 0 bases and J by 7 bases; unmatched bases: 7. This CDR3 spans 15 amino acids. The germline CDR1 and CDR2 sequences are SGDLS and YYNGEE. CDR3 DNA sequence: TGTGCCAGCAGCGTAGATTCACAGGGGGCGGGTGGCTACACCTTC. This translates into CASSVDSQGAGGYTF.

This rearrangement joins TRBV28 to TRBJ1-6; TRBD1 matches at 9 bases. CDR3 length: 15 amino acids. Germline CDR1 reads MDHEN; CDR2 reads SYDVKM. V lost 5 bases to trimming and J lost 8 bases; unmatched junction nucleotides: 7. The CDR3 is CASSTGTGSHSPLHF. For the CDR3, the DNA is TGTGCCAGCAGTACCGGGACAGGGTCTCATTCACCCCTCCACTTT.

The table lists this clone with a few counts. The rearrangement links TRBV30 to TRBJ1-3, with TRBD1 as a possible D gene (5 bases). CDR1 is GTSNPN and CDR2 is SVGIG in the germline V gene (reference sequence). V lost 1 base and J lost 4, with 14 bases in between. The CDR3 runs 15 residues. CDR3 sequence (DNA): TGTGCCTGGAGTGCGCCCCACCACAGGGGAAACACCATATATTTT. The encoded protein is CAWSAPHHRGNTIYF.

J is TRBJ2-1 and V is TRBV10-3; D remains ambiguous. The CDR3 is 14 residues long. The germline V and J ends were trimmed by 2 bases and 0 bases, with 5 bases remaining between them. Germline loops: CDR1 ENHRY, CDR2 SYGVKD. The CDR3 protein is CAISERSSYNEQFF. For the CDR3, the DNA is TGTGCCATCAGTGAGCGGAGCTCCTACAATGAGCAGTTCTTC.

The chain carries TRBV27 and TRBJ2-6, with D perhaps TRBD2 (5 bases). V was cut by 5 bases and J by 0 bases, with 8 bases left in between. This CDR3 is 15 amino acids long. Germline loops: CDR1 MNHEY, CDR2 SMNVEV (reference sequence). Here the CDR3 DNA reads TGTGCCAGCAGTGACTATAACTCTGGGGCCAACGTCCTGACTTTC. Translating it yields CASSDYNSGANVLTF.

The chain employs TRBV3-1 (or the pseudogene TRBV3-2) and TRBJ2-3; tentative D call: TRBD2 (5 bases). In germline, CDR1 is LGHDT, CDR2 YNNKEL (reference sequence). This CDR3 contains 16 residues. V was cut by 4 bases and J by 0 bases, with 14 bases left in between. The CDR3 DNA sequence: TGTGCCAGCAGCCCCGGCAGGAGGCGTAGCACAGATACGCAGTATTTT. Translating gives CASSPGRRRSTDTQYF.

This chain links TRBV29-1 with TRBJ2-7, with D maybe TRBD2 (6 bases). Germline-derived CDR1 and CDR2 are SQVTM and ANQGSEA. Trimming took 4 bases from V and 2 from J, leaving 15 bases between them. The CDR3 is 14 residues long. CDR3 DNA sequence: TGCAGCGTTGGGGGGGTGGACACTCCCTACGAGCAGTACTTC. It yields the protein CSVGGVDTPYEQYF.

The CDR3: CASSFLTPGQGKSNYGYTF. The CDR3, as DNA: TGTGCCAGCAGCTTCCTCACTCCGGGACAGGGAAAATCTAACTATGGCTACACCTTC. The genes are TRBV7-2 and TRBJ1-2; 9 bases agree with TRBD1. CDR3 length: 19 residues. Trimming took 3 bases from V and 0 from J; bases not matched to a gene: 14. Germline V gene lookup returns CDR1 SGHTA and CDR2 FQGNSA.

CDR3 in DNA: TGTGCCTGGATATTAGGGAGGAACACTGAAGCTTTCTTT. It encodes CAWILGRNTEAFF. The chain combines TRBV30 with TRBJ1-1; D is uncertain. The CDR3 totals 13 residues. Trimming pared 4 bases from V and 1 base from J, leaving 10 bases between. From germline, CDR1 is GTSNPN and CDR2 SVGIG (reference sequence).

The chain combines TRBV4-1 with TRBJ1-2; D gene unclear. Germline V gene data show CDR1 as MGHRA and CDR2 as YSYEKL. The CDR3 runs 17 residues. V dropped 0 bases and J dropped 0 bases, with 14 bases sitting between them. CDR3 coding DNA: TGCGCCAGCAGCCAAGATAGGAGGGTAACGACTAACTATGGCTACACCTTC. Its protein product is CASSQDRRVTTNYGYTF.

There are a few counts of this clone. CDR3 coding DNA: TGTGCCAGCAGCGGCGCGCAGGGTTCAGGCTACACCTTC. It is translated as CASSGAQGSGYTF. The chain uses TRBV3-1 (or the pseudogene TRBV3-2) and TRBJ1-2; the D gene is possibly TRBD1 (5 bases). CDR1 and CDR2 from the germline V gene are LGHDT and YNNKEL (reference sequence). V was trimmed by 5 bases and J by 8 bases, leaving 15 bases between them. This CDR3 is 13 amino acids long.

The gene calls are TRBV4-1 and TRBJ2-3; 13 bases are a match to TRBD2. The CDR3 loop spans 15 amino acids. Germline V gene sequence: CDR1 MGHRA, CDR2 YSYEKL. J gave up 4 bases and V 4 bases, and 2 bases lay outside the gene matches. The DNA of the CDR3 is TGCGCCAGCAGCCGCGGACTAGCGGGAGCAGATACGCAGTATTTT. It encodes CASSRGLAGADTQYF.

The J gene is TRBJ1-1, the V gene TRBV6-2 or TRBV6-3, with TRBD1 matching over 9 bases. The CDR3 sequence is 15 residues long. Per the germline V gene, CDR1 is MNHEY and CDR2 is SVGEGT. The J segment lost 4 bases and the V segment lost 4 bases, leaving 7 bases of the junction unmatched. The CDR3 region is CASSSNRGPSTEAFF. CDR3 in DNA: TGTGCCAGCAGTTCCAACAGGGGGCCAAGCACTGAAGCTTTCTTT.

The gene calls are TRBV7-9 and TRBJ2-7; no clear D gene. Germline V gene sequence: CDR1 SEHNR, CDR2 FQNEAQ (reference sequence). This CDR3 spans 14 amino acids. Trimming stripped 5 bases from V and 0 bases from J, with 11 bases between. The CDR3 sequence: CASSQNRPSYEQYF. CDR3 sequence (DNA): TGTGCCAGCAGCCAAAACAGACCCTCCTACGAGCAGTACTTC.

The chain combines TRBV27 with TRBJ1-1, with D tentatively TRBD1 (6 bases). The germline V gene encodes CDR1 MNHEY and CDR2 SMNVEV (reference sequence). CDR3 size: 16 residues. V lost 4 bases and J lost 1, with 16 bases in between. In DNA form, the CDR3 reads TGTGCCAGCAGTTCCCCCCCGGGACATCGGAACACTGAAGCTTTCTTT. It translates to CASSSPPGHRNTEAFF.

The rearrangement links TRBV11-3 to TRBJ2-2; D is possibly TRBD2 (6 bases). Germline-derived CDR1 and CDR2 are SGHNT and YENEEA. CDR3 length: 17 amino acids. The V end lost 0 bases, the J end lost 4 bases, and 15 bases lay between the germline ends. CDR3: CASSLDGLFSVTGELFF. The CDR3 region has the DNA TGTGCCAGCAGCTTAGATGGACTATTTAGCGTCACCGGGGAGCTGTTTTTT.

This clone appeared a single time. The chain uses TRBV11-3 and TRBJ1-1, with a tentative D call TRBD1 (5 bases). Looked up from germline, CDR1 is SGHNT and CDR2 is YENEEA. The length of the CDR3 is 14 residues. V shed 2 bases and J shed 1 base, with 8 bases lying between them. This CDR3 is CASSLQGPNTEAFF. The CDR3 DNA reads as TGTGCCAGCAGCTTACAGGGCCCGAACACTGAAGCTTTCTTT.

The chain is built from TRBV4-2 and TRBJ2-1; TRBD2 aligns across 8 bases. V dropped 1 base and J dropped 1; count of bases not matched to a gene: 3. Germline CDR1 reads LGHNA; CDR2 reads YNFKEQ. The CDR3 consists of 16 residues. CDR3 in DNA: TGTGCCAGCAGCCAAGGCGGCGGGAGGTCCTACAATGAGCAGTTCTTC. Protein sequence: CASSQGGGRSYNEQFF.

The genes are TRBV30 and TRBJ1-2; no definite D call. V was trimmed by 2 bases and J by 4 bases, leaving 14 bases between them. The length of the CDR3 is 14 residues. The germline V gene encodes CDR1 GTSNPN and CDR2 SVGIG (reference sequence). DNA for the CDR3: TGTGCCTGGAGTCCTACCCGCCACTTCTATGGCTACACCTTC. It specifies CAWSPTRHFYGYTF.

This chain connects TRBV27 to TRBJ2-7; a possible D gene is TRBD1 (5 bases). Germline CDR1 MNHEY, CDR2 SMNVEV (reference sequence). V was pared by 3 bases and J by 2 bases, with 11 bases between. There are 14 residues in the CDR3. The CDR3 is CASSFGAGTYEQYF. CDR3 nucleotides: TGTGCCAGCAGTTTTGGGGCAGGGACCTACGAGCAGTACTTC.

The gene calls are TRBV6-5 and TRBJ1-2; perhaps TRBD1 as D (6 bases). V shed 7 bases and J shed 6 bases, with 18 bases lying between them. This CDR3 has 14 residues. Looked up from germline, CDR1 is MNHEY and CDR2 is SVGAGI. This chain's CDR3 is CASTRGGGSDGYTF. In DNA form, the CDR3 reads TGTGCCAGCACCCGGGGAGGGGGGAGTGATGGCTACACCTTC.

This clone was found once. CDR3 in DNA: TGTGCCAGCAGTGTTACCAGGAACACTGAAGCTTTCTTT. Its protein product is CASSVTRNTEAFF. V and J are TRBV2 and TRBJ1-1; D is undetermined. Trimming cost V 4 bases and J 1 base, with 7 bases left between them. In germline, CDR1 is SNHLY, CDR2 FYNNEI. The CDR3 sequence is 13 residues long.

V is TRBV28 and J is TRBJ1-1; D unresolved. This CDR3 has 15 amino acids. Trimming stripped 1 base from V and 2 bases from J, with 11 bases between. The germline CDR1 and CDR2 sequences are MDHEN and SYDVKM. The CDR3 is CASSLSARLNTEAFF. CDR3 nucleotides: TGTGCCAGCAGTTTATCGGCCAGACTAAACACTGAAGCTTTCTTT.

This clone has just a few counts. The sample holds other DNA sequences that translate to the same CDR3. V gene TRBV2 combines with J gene TRBJ2-7, with 9 bases lining up with TRBD2. CDR3 length: 14 residues. Germline values: CDR1 SNHLY, CDR2 FYNNEI. Trimming removed 4 bases from V and 3 bases from J; junction bases left unmatched: 4. For the CDR3, the DNA is TGTGCCAGCAGTGGGCGGGAGGGGGGCTACGAGCAGTACTTC. Translated, it gives CASSGREGGYEQYF.

The rearrangement links TRBV19 to TRBJ1-2, with TRBD1 matching over 10 bases. Losses at the gene ends were 3 bases for V and 6 bases for J; bases not matched to a gene: 4. CDR3 length: 14 amino acids. Per germline, CDR1 LNHDA and CDR2 SQIVND (reference sequence). The CDR3 here is CASSMGDRGDGYTF. CDR3 sequence (DNA): TGTGCCAGTAGTATGGGGGACAGGGGAGATGGCTACACCTTC. The entire variable domain, with the rest obtained from reference TRBV19 and TRBJ1-2, is as follows: DGGITQSPKYLFRKEGQNVTLSCEQNLNHDAMYWYRQDPGQGLRLIYYSQIVNDFQKGDIAEGYSVSREKKESFPLTVTSAQKNPTAFYLCASSMGDRGDGYTFGSGTRLTVV.

This clone was recorded only once. CDR3 sequence (DNA): TGTGCCAGCAGTTTATCCCTAGCGGGCAACTCTTACGAGCAGTACTTC. This sequence encodes CASSLSLAGNSYEQYF. The chain is built from TRBV27 and TRBJ2-7; 8 bases line up with TRBD2. V trimming: 0 bases; J trimming: 4 bases; junction bases outside the gene matches: 8. The CDR3 loop spans 16 amino acids. Looked up from germline, CDR1 is MNHEY and CDR2 is SMNVEV (reference sequence).

This chain links TRBV19 with TRBJ2-1; 7 bases line up with TRBD1. J lost 2 bases, V lost 7 bases, and 11 bases had no gene match. CDR3 length: 16 amino acids. CDR1 is LNHDA and CDR2 is SQIVND in the germline V gene (reference sequence). The CDR3 is CASTTSYRGAYNEQFF. DNA of the CDR3: TGTGCCAGTACTACGTCTTACAGGGGAGCCTACAATGAGCAGTTCTTC.